Following are 17 T cell receptor beta chains from one sample sequenced in a study of early T cells in non-severe SARS-CoV-2 infection. TCRdb called the 5' RACE reads again in MiXCR, with one record for every CDR3 protein. The table includes around 80,000 distinct CDR3 sequences, about 9.4% detected once. The sample in question was whole blood, obtained at baseline. Receptors originate from an adult who was a healthcare worker with PCR-confirmed SARS-CoV-2 infection or an uninfected control (not recorded which).

This sequence joins TRBV6-1 and TRBJ1-5; D call uncertain. The V end lost 7 bases, the J end lost 0 bases, and 7 bases lay between the germline ends. The CDR3 totals 13 residues. The germline gives CDR1 MNHNS, CDR2 SASEGT. Here the CDR3 DNA reads TGTGCCAGCATAGAGGATAGCAATCAGCCCCAGCATTTT. Amino acid sequence: CASIEDSNQPQHF.

This clonotype was counted between two and nine times. V usage is TRBV11-2 and J usage is TRBJ2-7, with D hard to call. This CDR3 is 13 amino acids long. The germline V and J ends were trimmed by 4 bases and 1 base, with 8 bases remaining between them. Germline CDR1 and CDR2: SGHAT and FQNNGV. The CDR3 spells CASSSSRSYEQYF. CDR3 in DNA: TGTGCCAGCAGCTCGAGCAGGTCCTACGAGCAGTACTTC. The full variable domain, completed using reference TRBV11-2 and TRBJ2-7, is EAGVAQSPRYKIIEKRQSVAFWCNPISGHATLYWYQQILGQGPKLLIQFQNNGVVDDSQLPKDRFSAERLKGVDSTLKIQPAKLEDSAVYLCASSSSRSYEQYFGPGTRLTVT.

The table lists this clonotype with a few counts. The rearrangement uses TRBV7-6 and TRBJ2-2; the D is unclear. Per the germline V gene, CDR1 is SGHVS and CDR2 is FNYEAQ. The CDR3 sequence is 12 residues long. The ends were cut back, 8 bases at V and 4 bases at J, with 8 bases in the middle. The CDR3 sequence: CASGVATGELFF. The CDR3 DNA is TGTGCCAGCGGGGTGGCCACCGGGGAGCTGTTTTTT.

This clonotype was counted a few times. V is TRBV27 and J is TRBJ2-2; possible D gene TRBD2, 6 bases. The CDR3 spans 16 residues. The V end lost 1 base, the J end lost 1 base, and 10 bases lay between the germline ends. Germline lookup yields CDR1 MNHEY and CDR2 SMNVEV (reference sequence). The CDR3, as DNA: TGTGCCAGCAGTTTATACGGGAGAAGGAACACCGGGGAGCTGTTTTTT. It translates to CASSLYGRRNTGELFF.

CDR3 region: CASSVARDRDTEAFF. In nucleotides, the CDR3 is TGTGCCAGCAGCGTAGCTAGGGACAGGGACACTGAAGCTTTCTTT. The V gene is TRBV9, the J gene TRBJ1-1; 9 bases line up with TRBD1. V dropped 0 bases and J dropped 3; count of bases not matched to a gene: 3. This CDR3 is built from 15 residues. CDR1 is SGDLS, CDR2 YYNGEE, per germline.

The V gene is TRBV7-2, the J gene TRBJ2-5, with D possibly matching TRBD1 (5 bases). Germline CDR1 reads SGHTA; CDR2 reads FQGNSA. This CDR3 region has 17 residues. V was shortened by 1 base and J by 1 base, with 16 bases between the two germline ends. The CDR3 sequence is CASSLVGPGSTQETQYF. DNA for the CDR3: TGTGCCAGCAGCTTAGTAGGTCCAGGGTCCACCCAAGAGACCCAGTACTTC.

The CDR3 coding sequence is TGTGCCAGCAGCGTGACGACGGGGAACACTGAAGCTTTCTTT. Its protein is CASSVTTGNTEAFF. The chain joins TRBV9 to TRBJ1-1; the D is unclear. V was trimmed by 2 bases and J by 1 base, leaving 9 bases between them. Germline CDR1 reads SGDLS; CDR2 reads YYNGEE. This CDR3 is built from 14 residues.

This clonotype was detected only a few times. The genes are TRBV7-3 and TRBJ1-4, with TRBD1 identical over 9 bases. Germline loops: CDR1 SGHTA, CDR2 FQGTGA. The CDR3 extends over 15 amino acids. After removal of 5 bases from V and 7 bases from J, the junction contained 8 bases not matched to a gene. CDR3 amino acids: CASSPAGTGLEKLFF. Here the CDR3 DNA reads TGTGCCAGCAGCCCCGCCGGGACAGGGCTTGAAAAACTGTTTTTT.

The V call is TRBV7-7, the J call TRBJ2-3, with TRBD2 matching over 10 bases. There are 16 residues in the CDR3. Trimming removed 5 bases from V and 8 bases from J; junction bases left unmatched: 13. Per germline, CDR1 SSHAT and CDR2 FNYEAQ (reference sequence). CDR3 coding DNA: TGTGCCAGCAGCCACAGCTCTAGCGGGAGATCTGGTACGCAGTATTTT. Translation: CASSHSSSGRSGTQYF.

The chain uses TRBV5-4 and TRBJ2-1, with D uncertain. This CDR3 is built from 17 residues. From germline, CDR1 is SGHNT and CDR2 YYREEE (reference sequence). The V end was cut by 6 bases, the J end by 4 bases, with 23 bases between. Here the CDR3 reads CASNDAKTRALYNEQFF. DNA for the CDR3: TGTGCCAGCAACGATGCAAAGACCCGCGCCCTGTACAATGAGCAGTTCTTC.

This clonotype showed up just a few times. The J gene is TRBJ1-1, the V gene TRBV5-1, with D unresolved. The germline gives CDR1 SGHRS, CDR2 YFSETQ. Trimming removed 2 bases at V and 1 base at J, with 6 bases between. The CDR3 runs 13 residues. The CDR3 loop reads CASSFQENTEAFF. DNA for the CDR3: TGCGCCAGCAGCTTTCAGGAGAACACTGAAGCTTTCTTT.

At least ten counts were recorded for this clonotype. V and J are TRBV16 and TRBJ2-7; D is unclear. The CDR3 has 13 amino acids. The V gene's germline CDR1 is KGHSY and CDR2 FQNENV. The V and J ends lost 4 bases and 7 bases respectively, with 14 bases between them. The CDR3 loop reads CASSPTALGEQYF. CDR3 sequence (DNA): TGTGCCAGCAGCCCCACGGCCTTGGGGGAGCAGTACTTC.

The chain couples TRBV5-1 to TRBJ2-3, with 8 bases fitting TRBD1. The CDR3 is 17 amino acids. The junction had 11 bases not matched to a gene; V was cut back by 3 bases and J by 2 bases. CDR1 is SGHRS, CDR2 YFSETQ, per germline. The CDR3 sequence: CASSSGQGAPYTDTQYF. In nucleotides, the CDR3 is TGCGCCAGCAGCTCGGGGCAGGGGGCACCCTACACAGATACGCAGTATTTT.

This clonotype was seen many times. The V call is TRBV11-2, the J call TRBJ2-5; D is unresolved. This CDR3 comprises 15 residues. Trimming shortened V by 4 bases and J by 1 base, and 13 bases separated the two germline ends. Germline loops: CDR1 SGHAT, CDR2 FQNNGV. The CDR3 nucleotides read TGTGCCAGCAGCTCCGAGACAACACTCCAAGAGACCCAGTACTTC. It is translated as CASSSETTLQETQYF.

The genes are TRBV12-3 or TRBV12-4 and TRBJ1-1, with a weak D call TRBD1 (5 bases). This CDR3 has 12 amino acids. V lost 7 bases, J lost 4 bases, and 10 bases lay in between. The CDR3: CASTRGGTEAFF. CDR3 DNA: TGTGCCAGCACCCGGGGGGGCACTGAAGCTTTCTTT.

A few counts support this clonotype. The rearrangement links TRBV7-8 to TRBJ1-1; no definite D call. The V end was cut by 1 base, the J end by 3 bases, with 12 bases between. CDR1 is SGHVS, CDR2 FQNEAQ, per germline. The CDR3 sequence is 15 residues long. DNA of the CDR3: TGTGCCAGCAGCTTAGGGCCGGGCGGGGACACTGAAGCTTTCTTT. The encoded protein is CASSLGPGGDTEAFF.

The chain links TRBV6-1 to TRBJ2-3; either TRBD1 or TRBD2 may supply D (5 bases each). Germline CDR1 MNHNS, CDR2 SASEGT. The CDR3 runs to 16 residues. V dropped 8 bases and J dropped 0 bases, with 18 bases sitting between them. Written as DNA, the CDR3 is TGTGCCAGCTCCTCTTATCGGGACCATAGCACAGATACGCAGTATTTT. The encoded protein is CASSSYRDHSTDTQYF.